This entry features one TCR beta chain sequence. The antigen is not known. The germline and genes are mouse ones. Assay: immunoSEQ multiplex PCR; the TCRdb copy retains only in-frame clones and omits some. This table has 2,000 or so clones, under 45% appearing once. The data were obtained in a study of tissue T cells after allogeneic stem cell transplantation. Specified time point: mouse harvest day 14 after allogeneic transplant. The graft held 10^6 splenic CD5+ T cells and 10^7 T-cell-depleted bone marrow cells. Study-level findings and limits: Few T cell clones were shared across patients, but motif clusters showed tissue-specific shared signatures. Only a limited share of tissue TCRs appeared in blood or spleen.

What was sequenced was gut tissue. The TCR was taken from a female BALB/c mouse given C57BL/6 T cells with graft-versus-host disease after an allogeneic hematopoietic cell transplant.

CDR3 bases read: TGTGCCAGCAGTGCCTCAGGATTAAACACAGAAGTCTTC. Translating gives CASSASGLNTEVF. The full CDR3 protein reads CASSASGLNTEVFF. This sequence joins TRBV13-1 and TRBJ1-1; D not resolved. The read ends 1 residue early relative to the CDR3; the germline J gene fills the gap. This CDR3 has 14 amino acids. Deletions cut 3 bases from V and 1 base from J, with 10 bases between. The germline gives CDR1 NSHNY, CDR2 SYGAGN.